This is a list of T cell receptor beta chains from one sample in a study of T cells in Graves' hyperthyroidism and ophthalmopathy. TCRdb independently ran MiXCR on the multiplex PCR reads; one entry per CDR3 protein. The sample consists of about 350,000 distinct CDR3 sequences, 15% to 20% of them appearing once. The sequencing input was blood. The receptors originated from a woman aged 40 to 49 with Graves' ophthalmopathy. Both conserved end residues are trimmed from each CDR3.

v_call	j_call	cdr3_aa
TRBV12-5	TRBJ1-2	ASAQGGGYGYT
TRBV6-2/TRBV6-3	TRBJ2-3	ASSYSRDSLGTDTQY
TRBV6-5	TRBJ2-7	ASSYSNVVAGVYEQY
TRBV28	TRBJ1-2	ATTTGFNGYT
TRBV20-1	TRBJ2-6	SARATGVGANVLT
TRBV20-1	TRBJ1-1	SSVGGTLEAF
TRBV6-2/TRBV6-3	TRBJ2-7	ASSYGVTYEQY
TRBV27	TRBJ2-5	ASRPLQGQETQY
TRBV5-1	TRBJ1-1	ASSTGGTANTEAF
TRBV6-5	TRBJ2-7	ASTYSMLGEQY
TRBV11-2	TRBJ2-5	ASSLGFGTQY